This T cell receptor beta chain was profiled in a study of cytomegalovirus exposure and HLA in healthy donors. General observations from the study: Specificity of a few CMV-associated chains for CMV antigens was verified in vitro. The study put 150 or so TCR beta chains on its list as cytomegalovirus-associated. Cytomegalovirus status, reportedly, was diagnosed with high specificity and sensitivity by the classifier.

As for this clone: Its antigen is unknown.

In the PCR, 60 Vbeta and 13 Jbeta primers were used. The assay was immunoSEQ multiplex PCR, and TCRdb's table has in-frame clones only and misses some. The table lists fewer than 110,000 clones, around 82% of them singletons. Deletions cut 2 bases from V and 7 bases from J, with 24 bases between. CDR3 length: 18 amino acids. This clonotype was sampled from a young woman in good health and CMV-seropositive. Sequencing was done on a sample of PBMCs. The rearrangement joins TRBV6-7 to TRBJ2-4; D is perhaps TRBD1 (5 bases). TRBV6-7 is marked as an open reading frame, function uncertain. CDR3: CASSYEAQTDPVMNIQYF. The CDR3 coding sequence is TGTGCCAGCAGTTACGAAGCACAGACAGATCCTGTAATGAACATTCAGTACTTC.